This TCR beta chain was sequenced during a study of identical twins (dated by TCRdb to the mid-2010s). With regard to the full study: To test whether fetal clonotypes persist, this study deep-sequenced TCR alpha and beta repertoires from monozygotic twins, from unrelated adults of various ages, and from cord blood. To rule out contamination, replicate twin experiments were performed at different times with different library preparation protocols. The paper's findings and limits, for the study overall: Compared with coincidental sharing between unrelated individuals, out-of-frame TCR alpha sequences shared between twins showed an excess of sequences with low generation probability. Invariant T cells such as MAIT and iNKT could partly confound zero-insertion analyses, although diverse VJ usage argued against such confounding for most clonotypes. Because the same donors could not be followed over many years, conclusions were based on cross-sectional statistical analysis. Fewer insertions were carried by abundant cord blood beta clonotypes; a weaker similar trend was observed in young adult naive repertoires, while no such trend was observed in memory repertoires. Out-of-frame TCR alpha sharing in monozygotic twins was systematically underestimated by recombination models, whereas sharing between unrelated individuals was in agreement with the recombination models. In beta out-of-frame sequences, excess twin sharing was weaker, because having fewer shared sequences lowered the signal-to-noise ratio.

Libraries were made using 5' RACE. Reads for this sample came from an Illumina HiSeq 2000. Template switching introduced a universal primer binding site; the final cDNA contained a unique molecular identifier, enabling accurate counting of TCR cDNA molecules. Specific primers in the conserved constant-segment region were used to synthesize first-strand cDNA for TCR alpha and beta chains. Each cDNA library was double barcoded, with a SMART-Mk sample barcode plus Illumina barcodes, to control for contamination. TruSeq adapter sequences, together with Illumina sample barcodes, were added in two successive PCR steps. Sequencing of the TCR alpha and beta cDNA libraries was done on the Illumina HiSeq platform using custom primers. The study's processing was this. MiGEC processed the raw reads to extract unique molecular identifiers, while MiXCR was used to determine the CDR3 positions. For each individual, recombination models were inferred using an EM algorithm with the repgenHMM and IGoR tools. Shared clonotypes were analyzed with the tcR package in R, and sharing was normalized by the product of cloneset sizes. Out-of-frame nonproductive sequences were analyzed to study raw recombination free of thymic and clonal selection effects. TCRdb trimmed the raw reads at Q25, called clones with MiXCR and kept productive beta chains. Here each entry gathers all rows of one CDR3 protein and keeps the most common genes and DNA. In this record, the V and J calls reflect TCRdb's handling and not the investigators' own analysis. This sample is represented by 1.5 million to 2 million distinct CDR3 sequences; 25% to 35% of them were singletons. In total, the top ten clones hold about 0.27% of the sample.

All donors were healthy Caucasians. This clonotype came up many times. The specificity of this receptor is unknown. No clone much larger than this one lies a single base away; base qualities are absent. The TCR originated in a newborn girl in good health. The sample was cord blood.

The nucleotide sequence is given as TGCAGCGTTGAAGCCCCCGCAGGGGGCTACGAGCAGTACTTC. Translated, this is CSVEAPAGGYEQYF. The chain is made from TRBV29-1 and TRBJ2-7, and 7 junctional nucleotides match TRBD1. The germline V gene yields SQVTM for CDR1 and ANQGSEA for CDR2. For this chain, trimming is 1 base at the V end and 3 bases at the J end, and the number of junction bases without a gene match is 6. The CDR3 measures 14 amino acids from cysteine to phenylalanine. The kept DNA is CDR3 alone, 42 bases in frame from the first base.